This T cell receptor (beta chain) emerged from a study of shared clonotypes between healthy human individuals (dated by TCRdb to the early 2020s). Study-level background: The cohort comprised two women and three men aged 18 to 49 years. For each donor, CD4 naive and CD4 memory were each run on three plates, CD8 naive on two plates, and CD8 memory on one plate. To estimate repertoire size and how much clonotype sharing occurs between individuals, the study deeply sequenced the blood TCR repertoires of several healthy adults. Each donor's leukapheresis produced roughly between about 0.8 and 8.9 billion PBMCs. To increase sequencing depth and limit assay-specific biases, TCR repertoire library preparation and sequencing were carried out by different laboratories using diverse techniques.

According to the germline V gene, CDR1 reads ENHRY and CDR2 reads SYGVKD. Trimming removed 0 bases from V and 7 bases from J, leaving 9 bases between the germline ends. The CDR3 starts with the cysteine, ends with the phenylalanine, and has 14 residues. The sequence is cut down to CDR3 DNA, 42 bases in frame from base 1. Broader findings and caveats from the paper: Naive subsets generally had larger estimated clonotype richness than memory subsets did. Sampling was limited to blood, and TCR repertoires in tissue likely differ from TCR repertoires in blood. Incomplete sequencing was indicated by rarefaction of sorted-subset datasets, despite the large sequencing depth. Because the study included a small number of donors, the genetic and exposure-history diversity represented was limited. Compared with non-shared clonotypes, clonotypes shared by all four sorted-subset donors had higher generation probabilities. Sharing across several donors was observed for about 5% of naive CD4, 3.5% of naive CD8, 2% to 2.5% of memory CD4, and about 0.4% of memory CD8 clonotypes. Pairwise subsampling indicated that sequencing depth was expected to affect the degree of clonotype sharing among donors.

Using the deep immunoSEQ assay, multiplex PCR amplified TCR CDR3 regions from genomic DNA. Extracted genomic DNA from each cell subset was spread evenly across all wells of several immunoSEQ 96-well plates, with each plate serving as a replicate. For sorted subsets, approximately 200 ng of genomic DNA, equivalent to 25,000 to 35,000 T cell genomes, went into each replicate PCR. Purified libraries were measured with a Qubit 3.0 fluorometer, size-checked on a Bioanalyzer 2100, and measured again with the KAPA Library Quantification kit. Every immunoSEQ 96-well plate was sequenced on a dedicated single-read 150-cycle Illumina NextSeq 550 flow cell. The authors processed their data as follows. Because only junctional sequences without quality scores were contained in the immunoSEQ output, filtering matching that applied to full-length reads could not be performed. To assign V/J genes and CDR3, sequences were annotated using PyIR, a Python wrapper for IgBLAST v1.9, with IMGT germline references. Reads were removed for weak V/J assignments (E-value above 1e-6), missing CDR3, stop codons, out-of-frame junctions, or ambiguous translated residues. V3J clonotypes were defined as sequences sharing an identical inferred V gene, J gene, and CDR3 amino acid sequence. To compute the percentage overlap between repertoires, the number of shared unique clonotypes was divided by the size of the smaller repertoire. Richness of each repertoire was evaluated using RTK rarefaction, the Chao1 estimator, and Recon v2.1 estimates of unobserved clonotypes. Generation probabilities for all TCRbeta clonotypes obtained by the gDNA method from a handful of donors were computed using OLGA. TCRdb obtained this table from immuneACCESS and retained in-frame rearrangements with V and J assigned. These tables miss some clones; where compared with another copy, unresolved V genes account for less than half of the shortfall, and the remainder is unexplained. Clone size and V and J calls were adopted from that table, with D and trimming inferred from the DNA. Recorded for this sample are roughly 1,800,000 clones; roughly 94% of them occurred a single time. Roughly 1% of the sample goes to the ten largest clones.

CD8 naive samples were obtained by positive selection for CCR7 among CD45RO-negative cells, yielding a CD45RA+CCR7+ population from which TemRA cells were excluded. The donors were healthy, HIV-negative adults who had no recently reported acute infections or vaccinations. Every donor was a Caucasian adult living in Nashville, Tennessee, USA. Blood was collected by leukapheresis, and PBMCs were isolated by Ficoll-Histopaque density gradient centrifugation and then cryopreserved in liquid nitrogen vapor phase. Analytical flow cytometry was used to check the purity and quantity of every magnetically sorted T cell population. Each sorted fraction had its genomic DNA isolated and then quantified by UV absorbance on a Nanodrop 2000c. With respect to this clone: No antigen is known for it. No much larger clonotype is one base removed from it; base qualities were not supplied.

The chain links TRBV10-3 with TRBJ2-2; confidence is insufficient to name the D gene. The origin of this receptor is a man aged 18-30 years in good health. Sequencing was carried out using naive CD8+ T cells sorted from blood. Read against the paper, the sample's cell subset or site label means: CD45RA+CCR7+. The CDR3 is CAISESVGVGELFF. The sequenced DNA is TGTGCCATCAGTGAGTCGGTGGGCGTCGGGGAGCTGTTTTTT.